This T cell receptor (beta chain) originates from a study of shared clonotypes between healthy human individuals. Germline loops: CDR1 MGHDK, CDR2 SYGVNS. The CDR3 is 16 residues long. V lost 3 bases and J 6 bases, leaving 19 bases between the germline ends. TCRdb keeps only in-frame clones here, not all; method: immunoSEQ multiplex PCR. The data contain some 2.1 million clones, roughly 94% of them singletons. This clone was seen just once. The antigen is unknown. General study results and limits: Sequencing depth was expected to influence donor clonotype sharing.

The receptor was isolated from a man aged 18 to 29 in good health. Sequenced sample: naive CD4+ T cells sorted from blood. Subset described: CD45RA+ positively selected. This chain links TRBV25-1 with TRBJ2-3; D is perhaps TRBD2 (6 bases). The CDR3 spells CASSDPRRRGTDTQYF. The CDR3 coding sequence is TGTGCCAGCAGTGACCCCAGACGGAGGGGTACGGATACGCAGTATTTT.